One and the same sample provided the 29 T cell receptor beta chains below, sequenced in a study of cytomegalovirus exposure and HLA in healthy donors. The study ran its PCR with 60 Vbeta and 13 Jbeta primers. Generated by immunoSEQ multiplex PCR, the TCRdb table keeps only in-frame clones and is missing some. The data contain 150,000 or so clones, 60% to 80% of them singletons. Sequenced material: PBMCs. The receptors here all came from a woman in her thirties or forties in good health and CMV-seronegative.

This chain joins TRBV4-2 and TRBJ1-1; D is uncertain. The CDR3 is made up of 17 amino acids. The V end was cut by 0 bases, the J end by 1 base, with 15 bases between. Germline V gene data show CDR1 as LGHNA and CDR2 as YNFKEQ. CDR3 loop: CASSQESGVGWNTEAFF. The CDR3 DNA reads TGTGCCAGCAGCCAAGAATCCGGGGTGGGGTGGAACACTGAAGCTTTCTTT.

This clone occurred a few times. This rearrangement joins TRBV30 to TRBJ1-2; D might be TRBD1 (5 bases). V lost 7 bases, J lost 8 bases, and 11 bases lay in between. The CDR3 is 10 amino acids. Germline CDR1 GTSNPN, CDR2 SVGIG (reference sequence). The chain's CDR3 is CASGSMGYTF. CDR3 sequence (DNA): TGTGCCTCAGGGTCAATGGGCTACACCTTC.

This clone was seen once. The CDR3 sequence is CASNRARNSPLHF. Written as DNA, the CDR3 is TGTGCCAGCAACAGGGCCAGAAATTCACCCCTCCACTTT. The genes are TRBV6-5 and TRBJ1-6, with D tentatively TRBD1 (6 bases). The V gene's germline CDR1 is MNHEY and CDR2 SVGAGI. The ends were cut back, 7 bases at V and 7 bases at J, with 11 bases in the middle. This CDR3 contains 13 residues.

The chain is built from TRBV6-6 and TRBJ1-5, with a tentative D call TRBD1 (6 bases). The CDR3 totals 14 residues. Per the germline V gene, CDR1 is MNHNY and CDR2 is SVGAGI (reference sequence). V was trimmed by 0 bases and J by 6 bases, leaving 9 bases between them. The DNA of the CDR3 is TGTGCCAGCAGTTACTCAGAAGGGGGTCAGCCCCAGCATTTT. Its translation: CASSYSEGGQPQHF.

This chain uses TRBV6-5 with TRBJ2-5; weak D call: TRBD1 (6 bases). The CDR3 sequence is 14 residues long. The ends were cut back, 5 bases at V and 5 bases at J, with 15 bases in the middle. The germline CDR1 and CDR2 sequences are MNHEY and SVGAGI. For the CDR3, the DNA is TGTGCCAGCAGTCCTACAGGGCAGTGGGAGACCCAGTACTTC. Its translation is CASSPTGQWETQYF.

The chain links TRBV6-4 to TRBJ1-1, with TRBD1 matching 7 bases. The V segment lost 5 bases and the J segment 5 bases; nucleotides outside the gene matches: 5. Germline V gene sequence: CDR1 MRHNA, CDR2 SNTAGT. The CDR3 consists of 13 residues. The DNA for the CDR3 is TGTGCCAGCAGTCAGGGGGTTGGGACTGAAGCTTTCTTT. Amino acids: CASSQGVGTEAFF.

The chain uses TRBV7-6 and TRBJ2-2; 8 positions match TRBD1. CDR1 and CDR2 (germline): SGHVS, FNYEAQ. With V trimmed by 7 bases and J by 3 bases, 1 base remained unmatched. The CDR3 runs to 13 residues. The CDR3 is CASKTGDTGELFF. As DNA, the CDR3 is TGTGCCAGCAAGACAGGGGACACCGGGGAGCTGTTTTTT.

This sequence joins TRBV6-6 and TRBJ2-2; TRBD2 matches at 9 bases. Unmatched junction bases numbered 5, after V lost 6 bases and J lost 3 bases. The CDR3 is made up of 15 amino acids. Germline assignment: CDR1 MNHNY and CDR2 SVGAGI (reference sequence). CDR3: CASRRGGADTGELFF. The CDR3 DNA sequence: TGTGCCAGCAGGCGGGGGGGGGCCGACACCGGGGAGCTGTTTTTT.

V gene TRBV5-1 combines with J gene TRBJ1-1; D unclear. The CDR3 spans 13 residues. V was pared by 2 bases and J by 1 base, with 6 bases between. The germline CDR1 and CDR2 sequences are SGHRS and YFSETQ. The CDR3 loop reads CASSFGPNTEAFF. The CDR3 bases are TGCGCCAGCAGCTTTGGGCCGAACACTGAAGCTTTCTTT.

The chain uses TRBV6-1 and TRBJ2-7; D possibly corresponds to TRBD2 (7 bases). Per germline, CDR1 MNHNS and CDR2 SASEGT. There are 14 residues in the CDR3. Trimming removed 2 bases from V and 7 bases from J, with 15 bases in between. For the CDR3, the DNA is TGTGCCAGCAGTGAAACGCGGGGGCGGGGGGAGCAGTACTTC. It codes for CASSETRGRGEQYF.

This chain joins TRBV29-1 and TRBJ2-5, with D possibly TRBD2 on 6 matching bases. The CDR3 spans 13 residues. V was clipped by 1 base and J by 6 bases, with 12 bases between them. CDR1 SQVTM and CDR2 ANQGSEA come from the germline V gene. CDR3 sequence reads: CSVEGQGGQTQYF. CDR3 in DNA: TGCAGCGTTGAAGGGCAGGGAGGTCAGACCCAGTACTTC.

This chain uses TRBV18 with TRBJ2-7, with 11 bases fitting TRBD2. Germline CDR1 is KGHSH and CDR2 is LQKENI. Trimming removed 3 bases from V and 0 bases from J; junction bases left unmatched: 7. CDR3 length: 17 residues. The CDR3 DNA is TGTGCCAGCTCACCGCGGATGACTAGCGGGACCTCCTACGAGCAGTACTTC. Amino acid sequence: CASSPRMTSGTSYEQYF.

In regard to this clone: The junction and the germline gene differ at one end; a read error may be behind it. The chain carries TRBV5-4 and TRBJ2-4; D call uncertain. CDR3 length equals 11 residues. In germline, CDR1 is SGHNT, CDR2 YYREEE (reference sequence). In DNA form, the CDR3 reads TGTGCCAGCAGCAGCAAAAACAGTCAGTACTTC. It yields the protein CASSSKNSQYF.

V is TRBV7-2 and J is TRBJ2-5; 8 bases align to TRBD1. Germline V gives CDR1 SGHTA, CDR2 FQGNSA. The trim removed 2 bases at V and 2 bases at J, leaving 1 base unmatched. This CDR3 region has 14 residues. Written as DNA, the CDR3 is TGTGCCAGCAGCTTAACAGGGGGTCAAGAGACCCAGTACTTC. The encoded protein is CASSLTGGQETQYF.

This chain links TRBV18 with TRBJ2-3; a possible D gene is TRBD2 (6 bases). The CDR3 has 14 residues. V was cut by 9 bases and J by 6 bases, with 19 bases left in between. In germline, CDR1 is KGHSH, CDR2 LQKENI. CDR3 region: CASLGAGGEDTQYF. For the CDR3, the DNA is TGTGCCAGTCTCGGGGCCGGGGGTGAGGATACGCAGTATTTT.

The chain links TRBV7-2 to TRBJ1-1; D not resolved. In germline, CDR1 is SGHTA, CDR2 FQGNSA. V lost 3 bases to trimming and J lost 10 bases, with 12 bases between them. The CDR3 consists of 12 residues. CDR3 in amino acids: CASSLFSETAFF. DNA of the CDR3: TGTGCCAGCAGCTTGTTTTCGGAGACAGCTTTCTTT.

This rearrangement joins TRBV28 to TRBJ1-2, with 7 bases aligning to TRBD1. V lost 8 bases to trimming and J lost 1 base; unmatched junction nucleotides: 10. The CDR3 has 15 residues. Germline values: CDR1 MDHEN, CDR2 SYDVKM. CDR3 region: CASVGGTASNYGYTF. DNA of the CDR3: TGTGCCAGCGTGGGCGGGACAGCTAGTAACTATGGCTACACCTTC.

A word on this clone: At one boundary the junction diverges from the germline segment, which might be a read error. This chain links TRBV7-9 with TRBJ2-3; 9 bases are shared with TRBD1. Germline V gene data show CDR1 as SEHNR and CDR2 as FQNEAQ (reference sequence). The CDR3 length is 14 residues. The DNA of the CDR3 is TGTTCCAGCAGTTGGACAGGGGTCACAGATACGCAGTATTTT. Its protein product is CSSSWTGVTDTQYF.

The chain employs TRBV27 and TRBJ1-6; 10 bases are shared with TRBD1. This CDR3 is built from 15 residues. V lost 6 bases to trimming and J lost 4 bases; unmatched junction nucleotides: 3. Germline V gene data show CDR1 as MNHEY and CDR2 as SMNVEV (reference sequence). The CDR3 DNA reads as TGTGCCAGCAGGACAGGGGGCCAGTATAATTCACCCCTCCACTTT. It specifies CASRTGGQYNSPLHF.

This chain joins TRBV2 and TRBJ1-4; a weak D match, TRBD1 (6 bases). The germline CDR1 and CDR2 sequences are SNHLY and FYNNEI. The germline V and J ends were trimmed by 3 bases and 7 bases, with 9 bases remaining between them. This CDR3 has 13 amino acids. CDR3 nucleotides: TGTGCCAGCAGTGAGACAGGTCCTGAAAAACTGTTTTTT. Encoded protein: CASSETGPEKLFF. The entire variable domain, with the rest obtained from reference TRBV2 and TRBJ1-4, is as follows: EPEVTQTPSHQVTQMGQEVILRCVPISNHLYFYWYRQILGQKVEFLVSFYNNEISEKSEIFDDQFSVERPDGSNFTLKIRSTKLEDSAMYFCASSETGPEKLFFGSGTQLSVL.

V gene TRBV7-9 combines with J gene TRBJ1-2; 7 nucleotides match TRBD1. The ends lost 7 bases at V and 2 bases at J; junction bases unmatched: 10. Germline CDR1 reads SEHNR; CDR2 reads FQNEAQ (reference sequence). The CDR3 has 15 residues. The CDR3 DNA follows: TGTGCCAGCACCGTTCGGGGACAGCTAAACTATGGCTACACCTTC. Translation: CASTVRGQLNYGYTF.

This clone was seen just once. The chain combines TRBV7-6 with TRBJ2-7; D gene ambiguous. The V and J ends lost 1 base and 5 bases respectively, with 3 bases between them. CDR1 is SGHVS, CDR2 FNYEAQ, per germline. The CDR3 sequence is 11 residues long. CDR3 in amino acids: CASSLGNEQYF. CDR3 nucleotide sequence: TGTGCCAGCAGCTTAGGTAACGAGCAGTACTTC.

The CDR3 bases are TGTGCCAGTAGTATAGGAGCGGCTTCCTACGAGCAGTACTTC. Amino acid sequence: CASSIGAASYEQYF. V gene TRBV19 combines with J gene TRBJ2-7; D possibly corresponds to TRBD2 (5 bases). Germline loops: CDR1 LNHDA, CDR2 SQIVND (reference sequence). Trimming left V 1 base short and J 1 base short, with 8 bases between. The CDR3 extends over 14 amino acids.

This clone was recorded once. The chain carries TRBV6-5 and TRBJ2-7, with D perhaps matching TRBD2 (5 bases). CDR3 size: 14 residues. Deletions cut 6 bases from V and 2 bases from J, with 14 bases between. Looked up from germline, CDR1 is MNHEY and CDR2 is SVGAGI. This CDR3 reads CASSLGEAPYEQYF. CDR3 in DNA: TGTGCCAGCAGCCTCGGGGAAGCCCCCTACGAGCAGTACTTC.

V usage is TRBV6-1 and J usage is TRBJ1-2; 7 nucleotides match TRBD1. Per germline, CDR1 MNHNS and CDR2 SASEGT. V shed 6 bases, J shed 3 bases, and the junction held 4 bases outside the gene matches. The CDR3 totals 13 residues. CDR3 sequence reads: CASSRDSYYGYTF. The CDR3 DNA sequence: TGTGCCAGCAGCCGGGACAGTTACTATGGCTACACCTTC.

The CDR3 coding sequence is TGCAGCGTTGGGACTAGCGGCTACGAGCAGTACTTC. Amino acids: CSVGTSGYEQYF. The rearrangement joins TRBV29-1 to TRBJ2-7; 10 nucleotides line up with TRBD2. The germline CDR1 and CDR2 sequences are SQVTM and ANQGSEA. This CDR3 is 12 amino acids long. After removal of 4 bases from V and 3 bases from J, the junction contained 0 bases not matched to a gene.

This clone was seen a handful of times. As DNA, the CDR3 is TGTGCCATCAGTGAGTCAGTAGGAGGACGCTATGGCTACACCTTC. Encoded protein: CAISESVGGRYGYTF. V is TRBV10-3 and J is TRBJ1-2; D is undetermined. Germline V CDR1 and CDR2: ENHRY, SYGVKD. V was shortened by 0 bases and J by 4 bases, with 12 bases between the two germline ends. The CDR3 is made up of 15 amino acids.

A few counts support this clone. The J gene is TRBJ1-1, the V gene TRBV5-5; no clear D gene. V was trimmed by 1 base and J by 0 bases, leaving 10 bases between them. This CDR3 has 15 residues. The germline V gene has CDR1 SGHKS and CDR2 YYEKEE (reference sequence). The CDR3, as DNA: TGTGCCAGCAGCTTGCGCACAGCTATGAACACTGAAGCTTTCTTT. Translated: CASSLRTAMNTEAFF.

V is TRBV7-8 and J is TRBJ2-7; tentatively, D is TRBD2 (6 bases). The V gene's germline CDR1 is SGHVS and CDR2 FQNEAQ. The CDR3 sequence is 16 residues long. Trimming shortened V by 4 bases and J by 0 bases, and 16 bases separated the two germline ends. CDR3 nucleotide sequence: TGTGCCAGCAGCTGGCAGACTAGTCCCCACTCCTACGAGCAGTACTTC. It specifies CASSWQTSPHSYEQYF.